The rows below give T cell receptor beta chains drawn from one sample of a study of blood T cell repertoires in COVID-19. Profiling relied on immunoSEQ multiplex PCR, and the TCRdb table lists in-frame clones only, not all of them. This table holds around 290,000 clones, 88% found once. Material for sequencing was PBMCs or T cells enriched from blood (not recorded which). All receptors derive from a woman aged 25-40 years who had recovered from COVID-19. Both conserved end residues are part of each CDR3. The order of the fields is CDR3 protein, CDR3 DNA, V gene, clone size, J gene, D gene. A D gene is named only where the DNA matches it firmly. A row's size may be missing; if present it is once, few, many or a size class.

cdr3_aa: CASSQDTDRGRSSADTQYF
cdr3_nt: TGTGCCAGCAGCCAAGATACGGACAGGGGGAGGTCTTCGGCAGATACGCAGTATTTT
v_call: TRBV4-2
clone_size: .
j_call: TRBJ2-3
d_call: TRBD1

cdr3_aa: CASSFYRDNWPSGANVLTF
cdr3_nt: TGTGCCAGCAGCTTTTACCGGGACAATTGGCCCTCTGGGGCCAACGTCCTGACTTTC
v_call: TRBV7-8
clone_size: .
j_call: TRBJ2-6
d_call: .

cdr3_aa: CASSSSRGAQETQYF
cdr3_nt: TGTGCCAGCAGCTCGTCACGGGGGGCGCAAGAGACCCAGTACTTC
v_call: TRBV7-2
clone_size: .
j_call: TRBJ2-5
d_call: .

cdr3_aa: CASSSIQGLLEAFF
cdr3_nt: TGTGCCAGCAGTTCCATCCAGGGCCTCCTTGAAGCTTTCTTT
v_call: TRBV28
clone_size: .
j_call: TRBJ1-1
d_call: .

cdr3_aa: CASSVQGPSGANVLTF
cdr3_nt: TGTGCCAGCAGCGTACAGGGCCCCTCTGGGGCCAACGTCCTGACTTTC
v_call: TRBV9
clone_size: .
j_call: TRBJ2-6
d_call: .

cdr3_aa: CASSVAAGGPTDTQYF
cdr3_nt: TGTGCCAGCAGCGTAGCAGCGGGGGGGCCAACAGATACGCAGTATTTT
v_call: TRBV9
clone_size: .
j_call: TRBJ2-3
d_call: TRBD2

cdr3_aa: CATSRGQGVYNEQFF
cdr3_nt: TGTGCCACCAGCAGAGGGCAGGGGGTCTACAATGAGCAGTTCTTC
v_call: TRBV15
clone_size: .
j_call: TRBJ2-1
d_call: TRBD1

cdr3_aa: CASSLTRGETQYF
cdr3_nt: TGTGCCAGCAGCTTAACTAGGGGGGAGACCCAGTACTTC
v_call: TRBV7-3
clone_size: .
j_call: TRBJ2-5
d_call: .

cdr3_aa: CAWSPGPASGRPQETQYF
cdr3_nt: TGTGCCTGGAGTCCTGGGCCGGCTAGCGGGAGGCCACAAGAGACCCAGTACTTC
v_call: TRBV30
clone_size: once
j_call: TRBJ2-5
d_call: TRBD2

cdr3_aa: CASSPARGSEGTYNEQFF
cdr3_nt: TGTGCCAGCAGCCCCGCGCGGGGTAGCGAGGGTACCTACAATGAGCAGTTCTTC
v_call: TRBV5-6
clone_size: .
j_call: TRBJ2-1
d_call: .

cdr3_aa: CASSYGLAPGGTQYF
cdr3_nt: TGTGCCAGCAGTTACGGCTTGGCCCCGGGAGGGACCCAGTACTTC
v_call: TRBV6-5
clone_size: .
j_call: TRBJ2-5
d_call: TRBD2

cdr3_aa: CAIRGTSGRSEGTGELFF
cdr3_nt: TGTGCCATTCGCGGGACTAGCGGGAGAAGTGAGGGCACCGGGGAGCTGTTTTTT
v_call: TRBV10-3
clone_size: once
j_call: TRBJ2-2
d_call: TRBD2

cdr3_aa: CASSPPLPEAFF
cdr3_nt: TGTGCCAGCAGCCCCCCCCTACCTGAAGCTTTCTTT
v_call: TRBV28
clone_size: .
j_call: TRBJ1-1
d_call: .

cdr3_aa: CASSGDRANSPLHF
cdr3_nt: TGTGCCAGCAGTGGCGACAGGGCGAATTCACCCCTCCACTTT
v_call: TRBV25-1
clone_size: .
j_call: TRBJ1-6
d_call: TRBD1

cdr3_aa: CSAAQLGAIYF
cdr3_nt: TGCAGTGCTGCCCAGTTGGGCGCCATATATTTT
v_call: TRBV20-1
clone_size: .
j_call: TRBJ1-3
d_call: .

cdr3_aa: CASSPLPKDTQYF
cdr3_nt: TGTGCCAGCAGCCCCTTGCCTAAGGATACGCAGTATTTT
v_call: TRBV9
clone_size: .
j_call: TRBJ2-3
d_call: .

cdr3_aa: CASSEARSGGINEQFF
cdr3_nt: TGTGCCAGCAGTGAAGCGCGATCAGGGGGCATAAATGAGCAGTTCTTC
v_call: TRBV2
clone_size: .
j_call: TRBJ2-1
d_call: TRBD1

cdr3_aa: CASSLALITDGYTF
cdr3_nt: TGTGCCAGCAGCTTAGCCCTCATCACGGATGGCTACACCTTC
v_call: TRBV7-9
clone_size: .
j_call: TRBJ1-2
d_call: .

cdr3_aa: CASSQLGPSGGEQFF
cdr3_nt: TGTGCCAGCAGCCAACTCGGACCTAGCGGGGGGGAGCAGTTCTTC
v_call: TRBV3-1/TRBV3-2
clone_size: .
j_call: TRBJ2-1
d_call: TRBD2

cdr3_aa: CASMGSRQDEQYF
cdr3_nt: TGTGCCAGCATGGGCTCTCGGCAAGACGAGCAGTACTTC
v_call: TRBV6-6
clone_size: .
j_call: TRBJ2-7
d_call: .

cdr3_aa: CASSPTGTTHEQYF
cdr3_nt: TGTGCCAGCAGTCCCACCGGGACTACCCACGAGCAGTACTTC
v_call: TRBV6-5
clone_size: .
j_call: TRBJ2-7
d_call: TRBD2

cdr3_aa: CASSERFRTGLETQYF
cdr3_nt: TGCGCCAGCAGCGAAAGATTTAGGACAGGGCTGGAGACCCAGTACTTC
v_call: TRBV4-1
clone_size: .
j_call: TRBJ2-5
d_call: TRBD1

cdr3_aa: CASSLTGGEQYF
cdr3_nt: TGTGCCAGCAGCCTCACCGGGGGGGAGCAGTACTTC
v_call: TRBV7-2
clone_size: .
j_call: TRBJ2-7
d_call: TRBD2

cdr3_aa: CASRGQPNTEAFF
cdr3_nt: TGTGCCAGCAGAGGACAGCCGAACACTGAAGCTTTCTTT
v_call: TRBV2
clone_size: once
j_call: TRBJ1-1
d_call: .

cdr3_aa: CASSSGVPGNTIYF
cdr3_nt: TGTGCCAGCAGCTCCGGGGTGCCTGGAAACACCATATATTTT
v_call: TRBV13
clone_size: .
j_call: TRBJ1-3
d_call: .

cdr3_aa: CATRGTGTGVNEQFF
cdr3_nt: TGTGCCACCAGGGGTACCGGGACAGGGGTTAATGAGCAGTTCTTC
v_call: TRBV24-1
clone_size: .
j_call: TRBJ2-1
d_call: TRBD1

cdr3_aa: CASKGTDNNQPQHF
cdr3_nt: TGTGCCAGCAAGGGGACAGACAACAATCAGCCCCAGCATTTT
v_call: TRBV28
clone_size: .
j_call: TRBJ1-5
d_call: TRBD1

cdr3_aa: CASSQAVRVNYGYTF
cdr3_nt: TGTGCCAGCAGCCAAGCGGTCAGGGTTAACTATGGCTACACCTTC
v_call: TRBV14
clone_size: .
j_call: TRBJ1-2
d_call: .

cdr3_aa: CASSPVTANYGYTF
cdr3_nt: TGTGCCAGCAGTCCAGTAACCGCTAACTATGGCTACACCTTC
v_call: TRBV28
clone_size: .
j_call: TRBJ1-2
d_call: .

cdr3_aa: CASSIRGTGERSYEQYF
cdr3_nt: TGTGCCAGCAGTATCCGGGGGACAGGGGAGAGGTCCTACGAGCAGTACTTC
v_call: TRBV27
clone_size: few
j_call: TRBJ2-7
d_call: TRBD1

cdr3_aa: CASSSERRQGVYGYTF
cdr3_nt: TGTGCCAGCAGTTCAGAGCGACGACAGGGGGTATATGGCTACACCTTC
v_call: TRBV28
clone_size: once
j_call: TRBJ1-2
d_call: TRBD1

cdr3_aa: CASRSCRGRQASLNQPQHF
cdr3_nt: TGCGCCAGCAGAAGCTGCAGGGGGCGCCAGGCTTCCCTCAATCAGCCCCAGCATTTT
v_call: TRBV10-1
clone_size: .
j_call: TRBJ1-5
d_call: TRBD1

cdr3_aa: CSAVTGYGYTF
cdr3_nt: TGCAGTGCGGTGACAGGGTACGGCTACACCTTC
v_call: TRBV20-1
clone_size: .
j_call: TRBJ1-2
d_call: TRBD1

cdr3_aa: CASSTTKDSVITITYEQYF
cdr3_nt: TGTGCCAGTAGTACAACGAAGGACAGTGTAATTACAATAACCTACGAGCAGTACTTC
v_call: TRBV19
clone_size: .
j_call: TRBJ2-7
d_call: .

cdr3_aa: CASSMTGTYEQYF
cdr3_nt: TGTGCCAGCAGCATGACAGGGACATACGAGCAGTACTTC
v_call: TRBV7-9
clone_size: .
j_call: TRBJ2-7
d_call: TRBD1

cdr3_aa: CASSDPWTGGVGSGEQYF
cdr3_nt: TGTGCCAGCAGTGATCCCTGGACAGGGGGCGTTGGAAGCGGCGAGCAGTACTTC
v_call: TRBV25-1
clone_size: .
j_call: TRBJ2-7
d_call: TRBD1

cdr3_aa: CASSFSGKNIQYF
cdr3_nt: TGTGCCAGCAGCTTTAGTGGCAAAAACATTCAGTACTTC
v_call: TRBV7-2
clone_size: .
j_call: TRBJ2-4
d_call: .

cdr3_aa: CASSFPDSGVLNEKLFF
cdr3_nt: TGTGCCAGCAGCTTTCCGGACAGCGGAGTACTTAATGAAAAACTGTTTTTT
v_call: TRBV25-1
clone_size: .
j_call: TRBJ1-4
d_call: .

cdr3_aa: CASRDRSSYEQYF
cdr3_nt: TGTGCCAGCAGGGACAGATCCTCCTACGAGCAGTACTTC
v_call: TRBV27
clone_size: .
j_call: TRBJ2-7
d_call: .

cdr3_aa: CASSVLAGGSGELFF
cdr3_nt: TGTGCCAGCAGCGTTCTAGCGGGGGGATCCGGGGAGCTGTTTTTT
v_call: TRBV9
clone_size: .
j_call: TRBJ2-2
d_call: TRBD2

cdr3_aa: CASPSPGQEKYGYTF
cdr3_nt: TGTGCCAGCCCCTCTCCGGGACAGGAAAAATATGGCTACACCTTC
v_call: TRBV7-9
clone_size: .
j_call: TRBJ1-2
d_call: TRBD1

cdr3_aa: CARRASVYEQYF
cdr3_nt: TGTGCCAGGCGAGCTAGTGTGTACGAGCAGTACTTC
v_call: TRBV7-8
clone_size: .
j_call: TRBJ2-7
d_call: .

cdr3_aa: CASSLVPKPTTNEKLFF
cdr3_nt: TGTGCCAGCAGTTTGGTCCCCAAGCCCACAACTAATGAAAAACTGTTTTTT
v_call: TRBV27
clone_size: .
j_call: TRBJ1-4
d_call: .

cdr3_aa: CASSGGKRLAVYEQYF
cdr3_nt: TGCGCCAGCAGCGGAGGTAAGCGACTAGCGGTCTACGAGCAGTACTTC
v_call: TRBV5-1
clone_size: .
j_call: TRBJ2-7
d_call: TRBD2

cdr3_aa: CASSYSTTAGANVLTF
cdr3_nt: TGTGCCAGCAGTTACTCGACGACAGCTGGGGCCAACGTCCTGACTTTC
v_call: TRBV6-5
clone_size: .
j_call: TRBJ2-6
d_call: .

cdr3_aa: CAWSRVEDGYTF
cdr3_nt: TGTGCCTGGAGTCGGGTGGAAGATGGCTACACCTTC
v_call: TRBV30
clone_size: .
j_call: TRBJ1-2
d_call: .

cdr3_aa: CASSRLTGSSYNEQFF
cdr3_nt: TGCGCCAGCAGCAGGCTGACAGGCAGCTCCTACAATGAGCAGTTCTTC
v_call: TRBV5-1
clone_size: .
j_call: TRBJ2-1
d_call: .

cdr3_aa: CASSVGQANYGYTF
cdr3_nt: TGTGCCAGCAGCGTAGGACAGGCGAACTATGGCTACACCTTC
v_call: TRBV9
clone_size: .
j_call: TRBJ1-2
d_call: .

cdr3_aa: CASSSGETQYF
cdr3_nt: TGTGCCAGCAGCTCGGGGGAGACCCAGTACTTC
v_call: TRBV11-2
clone_size: .
j_call: TRBJ2-5
d_call: .

cdr3_aa: CATSDWQGGGSYGYTF
cdr3_nt: TGTGCCACCAGTGATTGGCAGGGGGGCGGTAGCTATGGCTACACCTTC
v_call: TRBV24-1
clone_size: .
j_call: TRBJ1-2
d_call: TRBD1